This T cell receptor beta chain was found in a study of T cell responses to AZD1222 COVID-19 vaccine. The method was immunoSEQ multiplex PCR; TCRdb's version includes in-frame clones alone and lacks a portion of them. The table records approximately 140,000 clones, approximately 94% of them present only once. The CDR3 totals 16 residues. Trimming left V 0 bases short and J 0 bases short, with 11 bases between. This clone has just a few counts. Antigen: not known. Study-wide results and limits: Clonal diversity was possibly underestimated, and white British individuals and females predominated among donors. The number of AZD1222 recipients seropositive at baseline was only five to seven.

This receptor was taken from an adult in good health. V is TRBV23-1 and J is TRBJ1-1, with D unclear. TRBV23-1 is an open reading frame whose function is uncertain. Sequencing used peripheral blood, obtained on day 0 of AZD1222 vaccination. CDR3 nucleotides: TGCGCCAGCAGTCAATCGGTCAGTCTCATGAACACTGAAGCTTTCTTT. Translated: CASSQSVSLMNTEAFF.